This TCR beta chain was identified during a study of blood T cells in healthy people across ages. Study background: Capturing about one barcoded beta molecule per two T cells was achieved by template switching. General study results and limits: Naive and antigen-experienced cells could not be conclusively compared, given unsorted PBMCs. More naive CD4+ cells and higher diversity were found in long-lived than in aged donors.

CDR3 length: 14 amino acids. The germline V gene encodes CDR1 SQVTM and CDR2 ANQGSEA. The ends lost 7 bases at V and 4 bases at J; junction bases unmatched: 7. Comments on this clonotype: Antigen: not known.

They isolated at least 7 million PBMCs from each sample. A second PCR of roughly 7 to 11 cycles used a sample-barcoded 5' primer and a J-beta primer mix. TCRdb used MiXCR to reprocess the 5' RACE reads, holding one entry per CDR3 protein. Here the sample spans roughly 800,000 distinct CDR3 sequences, about 62% being singletons. Sequenced input: blood. This chain joins TRBV29-1 and TRBJ2-5, with TRBD1 matching over 12 bases. This sequence originates from a man aged 25-45 years in good health. The DNA for the CDR3 is TGCAGCGCCTCGGGACAGGGGGCCGCAGAGACCCAGTACTTC. As protein: CSASGQGAAETQYF. The full variable domain, rest sourced from reference TRBV29-1 and TRBJ2-5, is SAVISQKPSRDICQRGTSLTIQCQVDSQVTMMFWYRQQPGQSLTLIATANQGSEATYESGFVIDKFPISRPNLTFSTLTVSNMSPEDSSIYLCSASGQGAAETQYFGPGTRLLVL.